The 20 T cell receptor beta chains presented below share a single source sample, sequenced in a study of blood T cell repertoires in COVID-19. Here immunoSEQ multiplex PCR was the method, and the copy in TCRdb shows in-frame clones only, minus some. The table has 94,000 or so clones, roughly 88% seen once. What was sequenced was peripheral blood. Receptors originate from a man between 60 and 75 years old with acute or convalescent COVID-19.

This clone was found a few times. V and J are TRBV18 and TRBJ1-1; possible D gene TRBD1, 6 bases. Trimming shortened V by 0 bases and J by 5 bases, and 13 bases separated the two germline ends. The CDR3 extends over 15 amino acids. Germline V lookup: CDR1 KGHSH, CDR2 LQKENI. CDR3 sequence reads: CASSPPGAILTEAFF. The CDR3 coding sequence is TGTGCCAGCTCACCACCGGGGGCGATACTGACTGAAGCTTTCTTT.

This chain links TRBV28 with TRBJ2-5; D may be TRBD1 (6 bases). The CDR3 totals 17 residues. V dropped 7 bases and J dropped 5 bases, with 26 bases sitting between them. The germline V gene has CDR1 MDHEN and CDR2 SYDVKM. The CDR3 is CASTRQSGPTGWETQYF. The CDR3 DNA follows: TGTGCCAGCACGAGGCAAAGCGGTCCTACAGGGTGGGAGACCCAGTACTTC.

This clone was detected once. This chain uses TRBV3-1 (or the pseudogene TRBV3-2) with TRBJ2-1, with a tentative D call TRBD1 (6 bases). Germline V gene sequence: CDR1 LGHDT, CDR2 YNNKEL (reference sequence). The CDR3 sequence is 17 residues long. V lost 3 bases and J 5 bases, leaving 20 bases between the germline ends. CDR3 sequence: CASSQDRIARTNNEQFF. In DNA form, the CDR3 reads TGTGCCAGCAGCCAGGACAGAATAGCACGAACAAACAATGAGCAGTTCTTC.

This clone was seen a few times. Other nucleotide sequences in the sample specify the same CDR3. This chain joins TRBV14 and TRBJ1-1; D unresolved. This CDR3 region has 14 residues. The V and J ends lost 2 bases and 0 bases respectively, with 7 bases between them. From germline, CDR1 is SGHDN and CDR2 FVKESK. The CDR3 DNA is TGTGCCAGCAGCCAACCCGGGATGAACACTGAAGCTTTCTTT. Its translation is CASSQPGMNTEAFF.

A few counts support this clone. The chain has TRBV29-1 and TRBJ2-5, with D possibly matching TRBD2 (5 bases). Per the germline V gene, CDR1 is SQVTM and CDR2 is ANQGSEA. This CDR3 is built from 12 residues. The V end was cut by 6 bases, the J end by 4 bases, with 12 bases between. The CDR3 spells CSVFWAGETQYF. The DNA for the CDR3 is TGCAGCGTCTTCTGGGCGGGAGAGACCCAGTACTTC.

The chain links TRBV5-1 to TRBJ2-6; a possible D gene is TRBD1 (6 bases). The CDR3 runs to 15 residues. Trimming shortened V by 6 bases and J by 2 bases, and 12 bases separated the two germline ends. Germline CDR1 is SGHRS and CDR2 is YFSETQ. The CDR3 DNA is TGCGCCAGCAAATTTAACAGGGCTGGGGCCAACGTCCTGACTTTC. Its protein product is CASKFNRAGANVLTF. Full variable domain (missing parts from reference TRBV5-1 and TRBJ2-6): KAGVTQTPRYLIKTRGQQVTLSCSPISGHRSVSWYQQTPGQGLQFLFEYFSETQRNKGNFPGRFSGRQFSNSRSEMNVSTLELGDSALYLCASKFNRAGANVLTFGAGSRLTVL.

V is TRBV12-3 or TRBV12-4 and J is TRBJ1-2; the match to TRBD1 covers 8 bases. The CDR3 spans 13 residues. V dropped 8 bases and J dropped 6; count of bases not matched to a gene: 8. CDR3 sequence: CASGIRGRNGYTF. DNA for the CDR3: TGTGCCAGCGGGATCAGGGGGCGGAATGGCTACACCTTC.

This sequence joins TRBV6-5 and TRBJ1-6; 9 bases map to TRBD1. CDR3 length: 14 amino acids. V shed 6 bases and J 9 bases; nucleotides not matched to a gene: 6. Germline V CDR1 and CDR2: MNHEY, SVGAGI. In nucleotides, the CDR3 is TGTGCCAGCAGAGAGGGACAGGGAATTTCACCCCTCCACTTT. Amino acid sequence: CASREGQGISPLHF.

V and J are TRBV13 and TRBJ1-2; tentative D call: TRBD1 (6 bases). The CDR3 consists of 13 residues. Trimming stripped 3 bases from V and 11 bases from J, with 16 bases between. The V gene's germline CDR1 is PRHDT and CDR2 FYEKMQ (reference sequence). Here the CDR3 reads CASSLQGTMGYTF. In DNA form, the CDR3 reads TGTGCCAGCAGCTTGCAGGGGACTATGGGGTACACCTTC.

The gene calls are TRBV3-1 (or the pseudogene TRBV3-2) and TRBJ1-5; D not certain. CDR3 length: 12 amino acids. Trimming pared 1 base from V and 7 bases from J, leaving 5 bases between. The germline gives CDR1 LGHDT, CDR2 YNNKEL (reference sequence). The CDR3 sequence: CASSQASQPQHF. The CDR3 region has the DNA TGTGCCAGCAGCCAAGCGAGCCAGCCCCAGCATTTT.

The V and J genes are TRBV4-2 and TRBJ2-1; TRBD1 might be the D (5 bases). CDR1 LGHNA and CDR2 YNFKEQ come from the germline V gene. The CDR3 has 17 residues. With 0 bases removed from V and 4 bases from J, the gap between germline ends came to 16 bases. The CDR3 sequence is CASSQERQGRQYNEQFF. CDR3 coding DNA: TGTGCCAGCAGCCAAGAGCGCCAGGGTCGGCAATACAATGAGCAGTTCTTC.

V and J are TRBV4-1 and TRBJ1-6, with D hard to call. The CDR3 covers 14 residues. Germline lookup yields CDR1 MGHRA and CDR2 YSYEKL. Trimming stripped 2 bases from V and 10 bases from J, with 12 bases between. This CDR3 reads CASSQPRLSSPLHF. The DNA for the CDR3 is TGCGCCAGCAGCCAACCTCGGTTGAGCTCACCCCTCCACTTT.

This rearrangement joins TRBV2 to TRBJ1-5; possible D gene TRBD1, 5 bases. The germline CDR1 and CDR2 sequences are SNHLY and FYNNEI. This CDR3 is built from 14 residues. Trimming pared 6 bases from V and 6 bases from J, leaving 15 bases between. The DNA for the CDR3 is TGTGCCAGCAGCGGAGACAGTTTGAGTCAGCCCCAGCATTTT. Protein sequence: CASSGDSLSQPQHF.

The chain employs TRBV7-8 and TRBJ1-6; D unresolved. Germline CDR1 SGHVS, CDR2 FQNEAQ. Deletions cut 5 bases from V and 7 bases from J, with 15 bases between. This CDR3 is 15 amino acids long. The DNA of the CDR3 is TGTGCCAGCAGCCCGGCAACGACGGGGAATTCACCCCTCCACTTT. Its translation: CASSPATTGNSPLHF.

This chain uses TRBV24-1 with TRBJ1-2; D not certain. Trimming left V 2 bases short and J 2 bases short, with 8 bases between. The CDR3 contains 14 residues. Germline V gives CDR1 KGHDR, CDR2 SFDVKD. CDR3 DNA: TGTGCCACCAGTGATTCAAAGCGGAACTATGGCTACACCTTC. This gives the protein CATSDSKRNYGYTF.

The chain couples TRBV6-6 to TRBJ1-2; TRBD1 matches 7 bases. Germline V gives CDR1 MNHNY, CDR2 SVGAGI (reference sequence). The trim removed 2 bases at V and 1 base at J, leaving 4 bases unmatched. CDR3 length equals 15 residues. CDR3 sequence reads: CASSYRTGFNYGYTF. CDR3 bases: TGTGCCAGCAGTTACAGGACAGGATTTAACTATGGCTACACCTTC.

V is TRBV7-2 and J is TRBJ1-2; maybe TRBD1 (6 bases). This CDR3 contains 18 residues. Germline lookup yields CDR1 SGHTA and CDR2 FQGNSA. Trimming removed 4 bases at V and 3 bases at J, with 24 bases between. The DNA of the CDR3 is TGTGCCAGCAGCTCCGACGGGACTAGGGGGGACCGAGACTATGGCTACACCTTC. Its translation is CASSSDGTRGDRDYGYTF.

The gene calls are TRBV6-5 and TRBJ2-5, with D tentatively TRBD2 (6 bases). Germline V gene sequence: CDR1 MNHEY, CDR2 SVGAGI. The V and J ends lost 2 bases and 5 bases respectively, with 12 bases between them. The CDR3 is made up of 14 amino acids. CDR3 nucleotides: TGTGCCAGCAGTTACCCTGGGGCGGGGGAGACCCAGTACTTC. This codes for CASSYPGAGETQYF.

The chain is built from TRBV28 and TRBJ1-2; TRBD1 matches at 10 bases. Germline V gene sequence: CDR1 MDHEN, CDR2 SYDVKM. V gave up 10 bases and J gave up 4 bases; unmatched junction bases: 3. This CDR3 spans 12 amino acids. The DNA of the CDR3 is TGTGCCACCGGGACAGGGGTCTATGGCTACACCTTC. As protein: CATGTGVYGYTF.

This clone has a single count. DNA of the CDR3: TGTGCCACCCGACAGGGTACCTCACCCCTCCACTTT. It translates to CATRQGTSPLHF. The chain combines TRBV6-6 with TRBJ1-6; the match to TRBD1 covers 7 bases. Germline V gene data show CDR1 as MNHNY and CDR2 as SVGAGI (reference sequence). V was clipped by 10 bases and J by 10 bases; unmatched bases: 7. The CDR3 has 12 amino acids.